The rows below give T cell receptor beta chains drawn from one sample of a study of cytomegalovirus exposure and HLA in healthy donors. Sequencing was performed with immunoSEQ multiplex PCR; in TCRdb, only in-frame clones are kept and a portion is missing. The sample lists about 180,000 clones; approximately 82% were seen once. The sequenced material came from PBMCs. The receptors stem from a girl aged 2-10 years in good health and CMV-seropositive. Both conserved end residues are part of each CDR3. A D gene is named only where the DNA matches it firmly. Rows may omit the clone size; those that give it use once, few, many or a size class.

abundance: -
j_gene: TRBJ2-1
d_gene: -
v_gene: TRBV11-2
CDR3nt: TGTGCCAGCACCAAGGGGGTTGGGGCCGCGAGGACCAATGAGCAGTTCTTC
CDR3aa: CASTKGVGAARTNEQFF

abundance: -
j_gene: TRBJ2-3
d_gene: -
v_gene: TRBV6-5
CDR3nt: TGTGCCAGCAGTTACTCGCCAGGGAGCACAGATACGCAGTATTTT
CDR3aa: CASSYSPGSTDTQYF

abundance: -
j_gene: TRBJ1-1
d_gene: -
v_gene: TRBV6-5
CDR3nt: TGTGCCAGCAGTTACTTAACCGGGACACCAAACACTGAAGCTTTCTTT
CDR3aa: CASSYLTGTPNTEAFF

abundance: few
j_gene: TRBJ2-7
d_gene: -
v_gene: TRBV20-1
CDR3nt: TGCAGTGCCTCCATTGGCCGCGAGCAGTACTTC
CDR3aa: CSASIGREQYF

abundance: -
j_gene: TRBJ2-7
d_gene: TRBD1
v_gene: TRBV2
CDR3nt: TGTGCCAGCACCCTGGACAGGTTCTCCTACGAGCAGTACTTC
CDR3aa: CASTLDRFSYEQYF

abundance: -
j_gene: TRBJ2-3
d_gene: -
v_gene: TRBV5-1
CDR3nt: TGCGCCAGCAGCTTTGTGGGAGGCGCAGATACGCAGTATTTT
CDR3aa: CASSFVGGADTQYF

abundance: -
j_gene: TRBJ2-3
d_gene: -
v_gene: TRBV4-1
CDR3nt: TGCGCCAGCAGCCACGTCCGAGATACGCAGTATTTT
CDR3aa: CASSHVRDTQYF

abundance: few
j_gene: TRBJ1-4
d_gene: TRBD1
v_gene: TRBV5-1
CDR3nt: TGCGCCAGCAGCGGGGACAGTTTGGCTTCAGAAAAACTGTTTTTT
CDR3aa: CASSGDSLASEKLFF

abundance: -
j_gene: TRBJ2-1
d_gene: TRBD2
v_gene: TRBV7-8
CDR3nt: TGTGCCAGCAGCTTGAACCTAGGACTAGCGGACAATGAGCAGTTCTTC
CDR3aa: CASSLNLGLADNEQFF

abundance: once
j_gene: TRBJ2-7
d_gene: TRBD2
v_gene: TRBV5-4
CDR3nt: TGTGCCAGCAGCTCAAAGCCGGGGGGGTGGTACGAGCAGTACTTC
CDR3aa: CASSSKPGGWYEQYF

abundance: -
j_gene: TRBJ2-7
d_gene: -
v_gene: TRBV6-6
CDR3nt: TGTGCCAGCAGTCGAACAGGGACCTACGAGCAGTACTTC
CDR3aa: CASSRTGTYEQYF

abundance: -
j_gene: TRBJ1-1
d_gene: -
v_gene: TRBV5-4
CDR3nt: TGTGCCAGCAGCTTGGATCCCGGTCGGAGATACACTGAAGCTTTCTTT
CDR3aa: CASSLDPGRRYTEAFF

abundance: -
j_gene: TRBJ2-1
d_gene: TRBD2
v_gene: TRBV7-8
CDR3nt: TGTGCCAGCAGCCCCTGGGCGACTAGCGGCCCCTACAATGAGCAGTTCTTC
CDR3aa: CASSPWATSGPYNEQFF

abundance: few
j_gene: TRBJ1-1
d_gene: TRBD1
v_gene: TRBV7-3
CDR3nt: TGTGCCAGCAGCTTGGGGACAGGGAACACTGAAGCTTTCTTT
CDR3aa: CASSLGTGNTEAFF

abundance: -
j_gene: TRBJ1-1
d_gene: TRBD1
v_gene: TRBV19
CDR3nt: TGTGCCAGTAGTACCACTTGGGACAGGGGGCGGGACACTGAAGCTTTCTTT
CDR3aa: CASSTTWDRGRDTEAFF

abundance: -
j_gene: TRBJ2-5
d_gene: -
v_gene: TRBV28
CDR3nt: TGTGCCAGCAGTTCAACAGGGCTCCAAGAGACCCAGTACTTC
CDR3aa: CASSSTGLQETQYF

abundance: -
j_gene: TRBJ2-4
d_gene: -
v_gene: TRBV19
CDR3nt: TGTGCCAGTAGTCTTCCCGGGAAGACAGCCAAAAACATTCAGTACTTC
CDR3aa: CASSLPGKTAKNIQYF

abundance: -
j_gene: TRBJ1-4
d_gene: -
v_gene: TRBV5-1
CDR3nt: TGCGCCAGCAGCTTGACTGCAGGGAACGCTGAAAAACTGTTTTTT
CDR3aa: CASSLTAGNAEKLFF

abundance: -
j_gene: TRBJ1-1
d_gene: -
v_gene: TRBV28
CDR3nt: TGTGCCAGCAGTTTTTGGCAGGGTATGAACACTGAAGCTTTCTTT
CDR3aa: CASSFWQGMNTEAFF

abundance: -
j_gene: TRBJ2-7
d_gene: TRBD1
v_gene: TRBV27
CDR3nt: TGTGCCAGCAGTTTCACCGGGACAGGGGCATTCTCCTACGAGCAGTACTTC
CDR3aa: CASSFTGTGAFSYEQYF

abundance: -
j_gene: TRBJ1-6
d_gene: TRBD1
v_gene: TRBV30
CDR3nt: TGTGCCTGGAGTGTACCATCTCCGGGACAGAATTCACCCCTCCACTTT
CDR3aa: CAWSVPSPGQNSPLHF

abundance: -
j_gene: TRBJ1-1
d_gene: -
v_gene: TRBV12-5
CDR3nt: TGTGCTAGTGCTGAGGGTATCACTGAAGCTTTCTTT
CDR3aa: CASAEGITEAFF